This T cell receptor beta chain appears in the sequencing data of a study of T-cell reconstitution after alpha-beta-depleted transplantation in children. Preparation of the TCRbeta library used unique molecular identifiers. Via MiXCR, TCRdb re-called the PCR reads, giving one row per CDR3 protein. The sample includes around 480,000 distinct CDR3 sequences, roughly 33% seen only once; the top ten take 2% to 3%. This CDR3 comprises 16 residues. With 4 bases clipped from V and 5 bases from J, the junction kept 8 bases outside the gene matches. Germline CDR1 LNHDA, CDR2 SQIVND (reference sequence). The chain links TRBV19 to TRBJ2-5, with 12 bases fitting TRBD2. The sample was PBMCs from the stem cell graft donor, taken from the stem cell graft. The TCR sequence derives from a human donor who donated a stem cell graft to a child with aplastic anemia. CDR3 region: CASSRELAGGIETQYF. In DNA, the CDR3 is TGTGCCAGTAGTAGGGAACTAGCGGGAGGTATTGAGACCCAGTACTTC.